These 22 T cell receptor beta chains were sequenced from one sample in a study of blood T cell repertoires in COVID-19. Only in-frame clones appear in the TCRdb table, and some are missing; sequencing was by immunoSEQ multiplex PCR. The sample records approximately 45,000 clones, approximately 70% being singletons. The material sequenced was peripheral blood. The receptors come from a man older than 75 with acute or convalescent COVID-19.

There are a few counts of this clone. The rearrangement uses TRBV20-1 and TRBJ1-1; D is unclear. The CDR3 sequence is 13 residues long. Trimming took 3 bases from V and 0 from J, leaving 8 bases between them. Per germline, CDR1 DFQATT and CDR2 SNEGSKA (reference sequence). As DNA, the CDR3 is TGCAGTGCTAGTACGCAGATGAACACTGAAGCTTTCTTT. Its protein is CSASTQMNTEAFF.

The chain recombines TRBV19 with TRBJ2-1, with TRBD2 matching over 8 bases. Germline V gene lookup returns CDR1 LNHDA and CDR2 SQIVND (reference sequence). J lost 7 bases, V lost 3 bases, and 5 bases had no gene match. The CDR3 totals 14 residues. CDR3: CASSIGLALNEQFF. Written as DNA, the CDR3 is TGTGCCAGTAGTATCGGACTAGCCTTAAATGAGCAGTTCTTC.

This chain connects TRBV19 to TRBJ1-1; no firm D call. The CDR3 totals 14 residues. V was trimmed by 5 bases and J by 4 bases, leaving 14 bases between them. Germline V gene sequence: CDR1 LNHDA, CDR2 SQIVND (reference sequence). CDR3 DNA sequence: TGTGCCAGTAGTTTCTCTGGCGGGATCACTGAAGCTTTCTTT. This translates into CASSFSGGITEAFF.

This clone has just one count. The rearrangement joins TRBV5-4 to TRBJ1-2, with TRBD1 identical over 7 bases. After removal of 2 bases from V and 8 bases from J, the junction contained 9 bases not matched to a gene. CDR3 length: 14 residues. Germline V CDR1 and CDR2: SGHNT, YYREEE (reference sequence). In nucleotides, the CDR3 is TGTGCCAGCAGCTTTTGGCAGGGGGATGGGGGCTACACCTTC. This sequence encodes CASSFWQGDGGYTF.

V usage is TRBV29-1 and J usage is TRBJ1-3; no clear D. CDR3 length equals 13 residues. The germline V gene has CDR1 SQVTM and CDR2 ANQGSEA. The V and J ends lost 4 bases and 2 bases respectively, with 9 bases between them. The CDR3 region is CSVAGYAGNTIYF. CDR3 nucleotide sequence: TGCAGCGTTGCAGGATACGCTGGAAACACCATATATTTT.

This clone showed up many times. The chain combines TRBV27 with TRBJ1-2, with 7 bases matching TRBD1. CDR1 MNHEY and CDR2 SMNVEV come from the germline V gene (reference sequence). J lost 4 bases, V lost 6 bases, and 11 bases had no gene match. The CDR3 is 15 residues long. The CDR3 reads CASSPYDRAGYGYTF. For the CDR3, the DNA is TGTGCCAGCAGCCCCTACGACAGGGCGGGCTATGGCTACACCTTC.

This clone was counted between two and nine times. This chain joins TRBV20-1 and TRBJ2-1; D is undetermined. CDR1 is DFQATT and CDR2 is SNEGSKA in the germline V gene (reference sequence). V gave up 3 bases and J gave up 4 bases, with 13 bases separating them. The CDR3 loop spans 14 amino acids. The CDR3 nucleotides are TGCAGTGCTAGTGGCGGTTTCATTTACAATGAGCAGTTCTTC. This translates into CSASGGFIYNEQFF.

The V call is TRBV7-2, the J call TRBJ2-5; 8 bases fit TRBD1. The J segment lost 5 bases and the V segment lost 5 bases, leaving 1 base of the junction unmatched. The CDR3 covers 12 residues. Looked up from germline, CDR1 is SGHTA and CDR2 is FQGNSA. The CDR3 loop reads CASSRDRETQYF. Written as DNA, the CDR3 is TGTGCCAGCAGCAGGGACAGGGAGACCCAGTACTTC.

The CDR3 protein is CASSRTELSGNTIYF. CDR3 in DNA: TGCGCCAGCAGCCGCACAGAACTCTCTGGAAACACCATATATTTT. This chain joins TRBV4-1 and TRBJ1-3; D is unresolved. The ends were cut back, 4 bases at V and 0 bases at J, with 10 bases in the middle. Germline V gene data show CDR1 as MGHRA and CDR2 as YSYEKL. The length of the CDR3 is 15 residues.

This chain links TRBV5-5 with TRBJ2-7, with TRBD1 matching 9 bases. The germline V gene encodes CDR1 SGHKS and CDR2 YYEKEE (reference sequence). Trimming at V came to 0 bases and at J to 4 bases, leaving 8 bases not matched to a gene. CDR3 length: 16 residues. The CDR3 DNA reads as TGTGCCAGCAGCTTGGGACCCGGGACAGGGACTTACGAGCAGTACTTC. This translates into CASSLGPGTGTYEQYF. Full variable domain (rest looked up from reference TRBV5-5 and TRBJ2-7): DAGVTQSPTHLIKTRGQQVTLRCSPISGHKSVSWYQQVLGQGPQFIFQYYEKEERGRGNFPDRFSARQFPNYSSELNVNALLLGDSALYLCASSLGPGTGTYEQYFGPGTRLTVT.

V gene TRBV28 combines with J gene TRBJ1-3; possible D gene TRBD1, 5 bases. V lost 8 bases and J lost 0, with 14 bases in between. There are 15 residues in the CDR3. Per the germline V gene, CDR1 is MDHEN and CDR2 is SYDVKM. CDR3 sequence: CASSLQGRSGNTIYF. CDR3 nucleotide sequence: TGTGCCAGCTCCCTTCAGGGCCGCTCTGGAAACACCATATATTTT.

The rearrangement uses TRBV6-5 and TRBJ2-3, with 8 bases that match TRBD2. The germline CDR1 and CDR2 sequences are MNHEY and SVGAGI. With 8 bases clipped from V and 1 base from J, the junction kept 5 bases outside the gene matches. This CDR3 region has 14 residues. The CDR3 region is CASHRGGRTDTQYF. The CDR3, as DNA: TGTGCCAGCCATCGGGGGGGTCGCACAGATACGCAGTATTTT.

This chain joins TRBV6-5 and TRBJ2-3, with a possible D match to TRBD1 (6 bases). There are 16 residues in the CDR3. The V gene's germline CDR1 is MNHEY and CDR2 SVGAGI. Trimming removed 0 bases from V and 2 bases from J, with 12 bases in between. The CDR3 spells CASSYSRQGFTDTQYF. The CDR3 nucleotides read TGTGCCAGCAGTTACTCGAGGCAGGGGTTCACAGATACGCAGTATTTT.

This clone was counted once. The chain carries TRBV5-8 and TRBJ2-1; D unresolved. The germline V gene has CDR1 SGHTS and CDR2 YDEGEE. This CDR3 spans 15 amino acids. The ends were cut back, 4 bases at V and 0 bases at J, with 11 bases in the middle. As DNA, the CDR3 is TGTGCCAGCAGCCTACCGCGAGCCTCCTACAATGAGCAGTTCTTC. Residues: CASSLPRASYNEQFF.

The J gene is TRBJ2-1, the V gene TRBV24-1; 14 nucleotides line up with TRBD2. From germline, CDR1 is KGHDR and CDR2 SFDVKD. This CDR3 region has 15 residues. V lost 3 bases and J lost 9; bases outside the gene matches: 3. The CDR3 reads CATSDGTSGRIEQFF. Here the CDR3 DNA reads TGTGCCACCAGTGATGGGACTAGCGGGAGAATTGAGCAGTTCTTC.

CDR3 residues: CASSFLAGGRNEQYF. In nucleotides, the CDR3 is TGTGCCAGCAGTTTTCTAGCGGGAGGGAGGAACGAGCAGTACTTC. The rearrangement uses TRBV28 and TRBJ2-7; 12 nucleotides match TRBD2. Germline V CDR1 and CDR2: MDHEN, SYDVKM. CDR3 length: 15 amino acids. V trimming: 3 bases; J trimming: 5 bases; junction bases outside the gene matches: 5. Variable domain in full (rest from reference TRBV28 and TRBJ2-7): DVKVTQSSRYLVKRTGEKVFLECVQDMDHENMFWYRQDPGLGLRLIYFSYDVKMKEKGDIPEGYSVSREKKERFSLILESASTNQTSMYLCASSFLAGGRNEQYFGPGTRLTVT.

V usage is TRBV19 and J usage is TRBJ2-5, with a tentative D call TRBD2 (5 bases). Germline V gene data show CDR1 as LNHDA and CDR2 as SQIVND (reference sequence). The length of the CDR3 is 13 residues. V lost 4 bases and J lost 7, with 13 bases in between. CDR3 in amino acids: CASSTQRLGTQYF. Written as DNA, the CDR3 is TGTGCCAGTAGTACCCAGCGGCTCGGGACCCAGTACTTC.

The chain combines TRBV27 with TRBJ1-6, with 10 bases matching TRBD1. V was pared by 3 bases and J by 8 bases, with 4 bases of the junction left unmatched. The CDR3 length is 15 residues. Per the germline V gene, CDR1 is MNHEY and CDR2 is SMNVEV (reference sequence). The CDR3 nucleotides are TGTGCCAGCAGTTTCGGGACAGGGGCTCATTCACCCCTCCACTTT. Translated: CASSFGTGAHSPLHF.

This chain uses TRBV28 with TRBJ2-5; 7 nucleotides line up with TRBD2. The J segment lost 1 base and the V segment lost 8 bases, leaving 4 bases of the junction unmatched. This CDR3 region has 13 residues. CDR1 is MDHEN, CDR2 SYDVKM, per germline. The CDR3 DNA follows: TGTGCCAGCGGTGGGGGGGGCCAAGAGACCCAGTACTTC. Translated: CASGGGGQETQYF.

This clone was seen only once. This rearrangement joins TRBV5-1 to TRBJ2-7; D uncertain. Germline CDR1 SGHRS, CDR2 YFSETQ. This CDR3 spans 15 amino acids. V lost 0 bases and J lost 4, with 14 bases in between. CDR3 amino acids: CASSLGGYSIYEQYF. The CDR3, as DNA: TGCGCCAGCAGCTTGGGCGGCTACTCTATATACGAGCAGTACTTC.

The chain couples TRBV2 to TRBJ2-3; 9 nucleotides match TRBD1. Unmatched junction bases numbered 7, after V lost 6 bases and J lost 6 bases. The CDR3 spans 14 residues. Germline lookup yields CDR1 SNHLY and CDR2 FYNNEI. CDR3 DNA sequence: TGTGCCAGCAGCGGACAGGGGTCATACGATACGCAGTATTTT. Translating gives CASSGQGSYDTQYF.

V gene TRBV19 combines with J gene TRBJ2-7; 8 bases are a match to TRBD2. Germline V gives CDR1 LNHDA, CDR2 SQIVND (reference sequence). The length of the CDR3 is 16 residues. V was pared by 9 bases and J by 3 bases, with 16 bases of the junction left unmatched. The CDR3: CASHGRAGEGGYEQYF. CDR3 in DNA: TGTGCCAGCCATGGAAGAGCGGGAGAGGGGGGCTACGAGCAGTACTTC.